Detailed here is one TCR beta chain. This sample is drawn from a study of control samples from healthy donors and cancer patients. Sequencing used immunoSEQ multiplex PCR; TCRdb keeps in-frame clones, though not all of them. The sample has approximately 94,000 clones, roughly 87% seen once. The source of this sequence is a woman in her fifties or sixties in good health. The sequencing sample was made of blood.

CDR3: CASSYNPSGTYNEQFF. As DNA, the CDR3 is TGTGCCAGCAGTTACAACCCGTCCGGCACCTACAATGAGCAGTTCTTC. The rearrangement uses TRBV6-6 and TRBJ2-1; no firm D call. V was clipped by 2 bases and J by 2 bases, with 13 bases between them. The CDR3 spans 16 residues. Germline V CDR1 and CDR2: MNHNY, SVGAGI (reference sequence).